This TCR beta chain emerged from a study of blood T cells in healthy people across ages. Regarding the study as a whole: Per million T cells, TCR beta diversity dropped about linearly as age rose. Among long-lived donors, naive CD4+ cells were more numerous and diversity higher than in aged donors.

V lost 0 bases to trimming and J lost 8 bases, with 5 bases between them. Germline values: CDR1 SEHNR, CDR2 FQNEAQ (reference sequence). The CDR3 spans 12 residues. Comment on this clonotype: What it recognizes is unknown.

Alongside a J-beta primer mix, a sample-barcoded 5' primer served in a second PCR lasting roughly 7 to 11 cycles. TCRdb re-analysed the 5' RACE reads in MiXCR, keeping a single row per CDR3 protein. Of roughly 1.9 million distinct CDR3 sequences listed, approximately 39% are singletons. In terms of origin and age, donors were healthy Caucasian individuals from Russia aged roughly 6 to 95. Material: blood. The V and J genes are TRBV7-9 and TRBJ2-1; no clear D gene. The TCR originated in a human donor in good health. The CDR3 sequence: CASSLASHEQFF. The DNA of the CDR3 is TGTGCCAGCAGCTTAGCGTCCCATGAGCAGTTCTTC.